The 13 T cell receptor beta chains reported below all come from one sample, sequenced in a study of patients and donors after allogeneic stem cell transplantation. Via MiXCR, TCRdb re-called the RT-PCR reads, giving one row per CDR3 protein. The table shows roughly 140,000 distinct CDR3 sequences, with 30% to 45% occurring only once. Specimen: blood, either unsorted or a sorted T cell fraction (not recorded which). These receptors originate from a human donor who was either an allogeneic HSCT recipient or a stem cell or donor lymphocyte infusion donor (not recorded which). It is not recorded whose cells these are; they may come from a transplant donor.

In its sample, this clonotype was seen a few times. The V and J genes are TRBV14 and TRBJ1-2, with D maybe TRBD1 (6 bases). Germline CDR1 reads SGHDN; CDR2 reads FVKESK. The CDR3 is made up of 19 amino acids. Trimming removed 2 bases from V and 3 bases from J, with 25 bases in between. The CDR3 sequence: CASSQPARAYRVEDYGYTF. The CDR3 bases are TGTGCCAGCAGCCAACCGGCCCGCGCGTACAGGGTGGAGGACTATGGCTACACCTTC.

This clonotype came up a few times. This chain connects TRBV5-1 to TRBJ2-3, with TRBD1 identical over 7 bases. The CDR3 consists of 15 residues. Per germline, CDR1 SGHRS and CDR2 YFSETQ. V trimming: 3 bases; J trimming: 5 bases; junction bases outside the gene matches: 9. This chain's CDR3 is CASSSGQGVGDTQYF. DNA for the CDR3: TGCGCCAGCAGCTCGGGGCAGGGGGTAGGAGATACGCAGTATTTT. Combining the CDR3 with reference TRBV5-1 and TRBJ2-3 gives the whole variable domain KAGVTQTPRYLIKTRGQQVTLSCSPISGHRSVSWYQQTPGQGLQFLFEYFSETQRNKGNFPGRFSGRQFSNSRSEMNVSTLELGDSALYLCASSSGQGVGDTQYFGPGTRLTVL.

The genes are TRBV5-1 and TRBJ1-6; D ambiguous. Germline V gene sequence: CDR1 SGHRS, CDR2 YFSETQ. The CDR3 extends over 14 amino acids. V gave up 0 bases and J gave up 8 bases, with 9 bases separating them. The CDR3 DNA reads as TGCGCCAGCAGCTTGGAAAGCTGGGATTCACCCCTCCACTTT. This gives the protein CASSLESWDSPLHF.

The sample holds a few counts of this clonotype. The V and J genes are TRBV20-1 and TRBJ1-1; TRBD1 might be the D (6 bases). In germline, CDR1 is DFQATT, CDR2 SNEGSKA (reference sequence). This CDR3 comprises 14 residues. Between the trimmed V and J ends, which lost 2 bases and 1 base, there was a span of 11 bases. The CDR3 bases are TGCAGTGCTAGAATGGGGGCGCGGAACACTGAAGCTTTCTTT. It is translated as CSARMGARNTEAFF.

This sequence joins TRBV20-1 and TRBJ2-1; unclear D gene. Germline-derived CDR1 and CDR2 are DFQATT and SNEGSKA (reference sequence). Deletions cut 6 bases from V and 4 bases from J, with 4 bases between. The CDR3 sequence is 10 residues long. The DNA for the CDR3 is TGCAGTGCGGAGTACAATGAGCAGTTCTTC. Translated, it gives CSAEYNEQFF.

The chain has TRBV12-3 or TRBV12-4 and TRBJ1-4; a weak D match, TRBD1 (6 bases). The CDR3 is 16 amino acids. V was pared by 3 bases and J by 0 bases, with 11 bases between. CDR3 sequence reads: CASSFGGPATNEKLFF. The CDR3 DNA follows: TGTGCCAGCAGTTTCGGGGGGCCGGCAACTAATGAAAAACTGTTTTTT.

Details on this clonotype: One end of the junction varies from germline; a read error may be responsible. CDR3 residues: CASSGTLGTSYNEQFF. The CDR3 DNA sequence: TGCGCCAGCAGCGGGACCCTCGGGACATCCTACAATGAGCAGTTCTTC. V usage is TRBV5-8 and J usage is TRBJ2-1, with TRBD2 as a possible D gene (7 bases). Looked up from germline, CDR1 is SGHTS and CDR2 is YDEGEE. The CDR3 contains 16 residues.

The chain combines TRBV9 with TRBJ2-3; D might be TRBD2 (6 bases). CDR3 size: 15 residues. Trimming took off 0 bases at V and 1 base at J, with 9 bases between the two ends. Per the germline V gene, CDR1 is SGDLS and CDR2 is YYNGEE. The CDR3 DNA follows: TGTGCCAGCAGCGTAGAAGGAGGGGGCACAGATACGCAGTATTTT. Translation: CASSVEGGGTDTQYF.

This clonotype occurred many times. The chain uses TRBV12-3 or TRBV12-4 and TRBJ1-1; D is undetermined. This CDR3 has 14 residues. Trimming removed 7 bases at V and 2 bases at J, with 14 bases between. CDR3 protein: CASNWGAVNTEAFF. In nucleotides, the CDR3 is TGTGCCAGCAATTGGGGAGCGGTTAACACTGAAGCTTTCTTT.

This clonotype occurred a few times. V usage is TRBV15 and J usage is TRBJ1-2, with D maybe TRBD1 (6 bases). V was pared by 0 bases and J by 5 bases, with 22 bases between. The CDR3 loop spans 18 amino acids. CDR1 is LNHNV and CDR2 is YYDKDF in the germline V gene (reference sequence). The CDR3 sequence is CATSRDRIQGHDRYGYTF. The CDR3 nucleotides read TGTGCCACCAGCAGAGACCGAATACAGGGCCACGACCGATATGGCTACACCTTC.

This chain connects TRBV5-1 to TRBJ1-6, with D possibly being TRBD1 (6 bases). The germline V gene has CDR1 SGHRS and CDR2 YFSETQ. V was cut by 0 bases and J by 0 bases, with 13 bases left in between. The CDR3 is 18 residues long. The CDR3 nucleotides are TGCGCCAGCAGCTTGGTTGGGACACGAAGCTCCTATAATTCACCCCTCCACTTT. Residues: CASSLVGTRSSYNSPLHF. Full variable domain (outside the CDR3, taken from reference TRBV5-1 and TRBJ1-6): KAGVTQTPRYLIKTRGQQVTLSCSPISGHRSVSWYQQTPGQGLQFLFEYFSETQRNKGNFPGRFSGRQFSNSRSEMNVSTLELGDSALYLCASSLVGTRSSYNSPLHFGNGTRLTVT.

This clonotype appeared a few times. This chain joins TRBV28 and TRBJ2-1; TRBD1 is a possible D gene (6 bases). This CDR3 is 14 amino acids long. The germline V gene has CDR1 MDHEN and CDR2 SYDVKM. The V and J ends lost 6 bases and 6 bases respectively, with 15 bases between them. CDR3 sequence (DNA): TGTGCCAGCAGCCGGGGATGGGGGCTCAATGAGCAGTTCTTC. Translating gives CASSRGWGLNEQFF.

A few counts support this clonotype. This sequence joins TRBV9 and TRBJ1-1, with D uncertain. Between the trimmed V and J ends, which lost 2 bases and 1 base, there was a span of 6 bases. There are 13 residues in the CDR3. CDR1 SGDLS and CDR2 YYNGEE come from the germline V gene. This CDR3 is CASSVRSNTEAFF. In DNA, the CDR3 is TGTGCCAGCAGCGTGCGGTCGAACACTGAAGCTTTCTTT.